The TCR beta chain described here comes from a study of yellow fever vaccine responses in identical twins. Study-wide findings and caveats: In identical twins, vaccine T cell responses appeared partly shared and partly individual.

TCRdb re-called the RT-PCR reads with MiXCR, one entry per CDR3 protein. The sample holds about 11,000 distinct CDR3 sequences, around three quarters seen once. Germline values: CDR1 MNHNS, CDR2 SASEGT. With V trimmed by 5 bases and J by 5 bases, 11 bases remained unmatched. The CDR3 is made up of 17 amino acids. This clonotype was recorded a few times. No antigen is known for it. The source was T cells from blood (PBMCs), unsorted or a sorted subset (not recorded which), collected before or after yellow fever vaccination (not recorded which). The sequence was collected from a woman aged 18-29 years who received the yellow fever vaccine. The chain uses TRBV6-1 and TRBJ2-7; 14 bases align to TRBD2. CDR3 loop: CASSKTSGRATGNEQYF. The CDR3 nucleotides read TGTGCCAGCAGTAAGACTAGCGGGAGGGCGACGGGGAACGAGCAGTACTTC.